This T cell receptor (beta chain) stems from a study of neoadjuvant anti-PD-1 for oral cavity cancer. Study-wide background: Before surgery, most patients got three to four biweekly 3 mg/kg nivolumab doses.

Clones were sequenced by immunoSEQ multiplex PCR, and TCRdb holds only the in-frame ones, with some missing. The repertoire includes some 15,000 clones, around three quarters of them detected once, and less than 3.5% sits in the top ten. Whole-study results and caveats: Only a few patients per response group were TCR-analyzed; validation needed. Treg/Th17 ratio rose with pretreatment blood and fell with post-treatment tumor TCRbeta clonality. After neoadjuvant nivolumab, PBMC T cell clonality was significantly higher in non-responders than responders.

Trimming shortened V by 5 bases and J by 7 bases, and 11 bases separated the two germline ends. Per germline, CDR1 SGHVS and CDR2 FQNEAQ. This CDR3 spans 13 amino acids. On this clone: What it binds is unknown.

This TCR was recovered from a person aged 40 to 85 with oral cavity squamous cell carcinoma. The chain employs TRBV7-8 and TRBJ1-4; D unresolved. The sample here was PBMCs, taken before nivolumab (anti-PD-1) treatment. The CDR3 DNA sequence: TGTGCCAGCAGCCTAACACTTTTTGAAAAACTGTTTTTT. The encoded protein is CASSLTLFEKLFF.